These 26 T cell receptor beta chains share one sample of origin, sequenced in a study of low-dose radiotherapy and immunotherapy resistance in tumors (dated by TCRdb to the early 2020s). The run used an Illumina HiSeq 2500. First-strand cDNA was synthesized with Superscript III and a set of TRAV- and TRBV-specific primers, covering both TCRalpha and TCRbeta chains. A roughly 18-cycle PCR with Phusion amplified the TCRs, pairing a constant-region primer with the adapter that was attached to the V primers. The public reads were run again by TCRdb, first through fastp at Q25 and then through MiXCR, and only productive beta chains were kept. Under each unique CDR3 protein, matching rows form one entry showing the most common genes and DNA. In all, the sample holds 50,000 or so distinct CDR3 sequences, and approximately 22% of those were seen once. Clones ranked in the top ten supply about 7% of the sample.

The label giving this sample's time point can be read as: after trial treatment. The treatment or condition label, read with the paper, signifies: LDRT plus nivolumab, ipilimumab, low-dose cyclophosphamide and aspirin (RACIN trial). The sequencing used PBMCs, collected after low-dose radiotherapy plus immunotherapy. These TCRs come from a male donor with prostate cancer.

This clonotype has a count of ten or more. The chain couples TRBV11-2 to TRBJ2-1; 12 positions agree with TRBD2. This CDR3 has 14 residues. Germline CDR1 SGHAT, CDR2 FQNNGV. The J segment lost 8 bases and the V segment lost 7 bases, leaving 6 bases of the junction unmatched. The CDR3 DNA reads TGTGCCAGCACCCTAGCGGGGGGGCCCTATGAGCAGTTCTTC. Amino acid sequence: CASTLAGGPYEQFF.

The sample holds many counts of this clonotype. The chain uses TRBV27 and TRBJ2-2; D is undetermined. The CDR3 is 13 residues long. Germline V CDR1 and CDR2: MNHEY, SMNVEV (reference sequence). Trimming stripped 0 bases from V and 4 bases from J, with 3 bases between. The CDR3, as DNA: TGTGCCAGCAGTTTATCGAGCACCGGGGAGCTGTTTTTT. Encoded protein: CASSLSSTGELFF.

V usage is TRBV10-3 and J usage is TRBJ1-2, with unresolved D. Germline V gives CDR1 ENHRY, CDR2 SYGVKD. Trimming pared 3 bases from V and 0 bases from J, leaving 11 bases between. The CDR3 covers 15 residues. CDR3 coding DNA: TGTGCCATCAGTGAAGGCTCATCAGCTAACTATGGCTACACCTTC. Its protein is CAISEGSSANYGYTF.

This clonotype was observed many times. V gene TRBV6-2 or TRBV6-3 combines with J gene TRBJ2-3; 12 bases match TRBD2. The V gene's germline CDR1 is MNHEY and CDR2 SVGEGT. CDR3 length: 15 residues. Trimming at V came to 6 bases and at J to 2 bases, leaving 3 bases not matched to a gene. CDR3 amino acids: CASRSSGGDTDTQYF. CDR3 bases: TGTGCCAGCAGGTCTAGCGGGGGGGACACAGATACGCAGTATTTT.

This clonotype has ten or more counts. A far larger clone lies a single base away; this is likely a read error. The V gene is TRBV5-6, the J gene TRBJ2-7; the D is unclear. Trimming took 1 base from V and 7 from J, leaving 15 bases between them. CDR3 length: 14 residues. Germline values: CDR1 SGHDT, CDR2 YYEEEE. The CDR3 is CASSLLSSYNEQYF. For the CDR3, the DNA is TGTGCCAGCAGCTTGTTAAGCTCCTACAATGAGCAGTACTTC.

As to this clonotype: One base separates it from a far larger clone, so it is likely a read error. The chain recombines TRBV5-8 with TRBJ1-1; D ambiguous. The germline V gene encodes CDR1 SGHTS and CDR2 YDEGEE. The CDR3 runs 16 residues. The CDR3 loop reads CANSPLLRAGQAEAFF. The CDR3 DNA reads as TGTGCCAACAGCCCCCTGTTGAGGGCCGGCCAGGCTGAAGCTTTCTTT.

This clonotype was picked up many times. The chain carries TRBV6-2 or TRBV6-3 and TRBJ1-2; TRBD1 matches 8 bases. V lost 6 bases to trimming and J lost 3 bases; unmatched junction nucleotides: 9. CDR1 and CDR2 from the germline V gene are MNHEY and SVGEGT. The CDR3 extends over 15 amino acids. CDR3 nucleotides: TGTGCCAGCAGGAAGGCTCCGGGACAGGACTATGGCTACACCTTC. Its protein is CASRKAPGQDYGYTF.

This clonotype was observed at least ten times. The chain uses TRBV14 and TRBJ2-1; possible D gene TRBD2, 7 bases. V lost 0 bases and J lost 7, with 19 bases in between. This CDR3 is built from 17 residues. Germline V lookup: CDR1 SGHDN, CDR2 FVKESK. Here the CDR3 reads CASSQERGRARLNEQFF. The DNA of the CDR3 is TGTGCCAGCAGCCAAGAGAGGGGGAGGGCCAGGTTGAATGAGCAGTTCTTC.

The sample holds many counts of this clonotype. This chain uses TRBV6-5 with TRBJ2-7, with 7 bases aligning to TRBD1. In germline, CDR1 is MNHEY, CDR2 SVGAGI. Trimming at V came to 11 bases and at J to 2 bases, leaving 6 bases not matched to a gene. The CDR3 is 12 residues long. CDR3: CAAGTVPYEQYF. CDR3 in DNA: TGTGCCGCCGGGACAGTTCCCTACGAGCAGTACTTC.

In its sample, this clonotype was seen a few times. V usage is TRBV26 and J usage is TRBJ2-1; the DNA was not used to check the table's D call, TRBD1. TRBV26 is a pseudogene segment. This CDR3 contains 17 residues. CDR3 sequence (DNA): TGTGCCAGCAGTTCTGGACAGGCAAGCCGTTACTACAATGAGCAGTTCTTC. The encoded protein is CASSSGQASRYYNEQFF.

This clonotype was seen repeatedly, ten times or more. CDR3 sequence: CASSLEVGATFQYF. The CDR3 DNA sequence: TGTGCCAGCAGCTTAGAGGTCGGGGCAACGTTCCAGTACTTC. The gene calls are TRBV11-2 and TRBJ2-5, with D possibly being TRBD1 or TRBD2 (5 bases each). The V end lost 0 bases, the J end lost 10 bases, and 15 bases lay between the germline ends. The CDR3 is 14 residues long. In germline, CDR1 is SGHAT, CDR2 FQNNGV.

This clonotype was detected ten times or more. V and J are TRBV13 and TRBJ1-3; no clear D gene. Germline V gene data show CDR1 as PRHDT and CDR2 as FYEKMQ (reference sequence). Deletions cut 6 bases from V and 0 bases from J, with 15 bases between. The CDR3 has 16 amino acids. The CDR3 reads CASRGGQTSSGNTIYF. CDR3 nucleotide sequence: TGTGCCAGCAGGGGCGGGCAGACAAGCTCTGGAAACACCATATATTTT.

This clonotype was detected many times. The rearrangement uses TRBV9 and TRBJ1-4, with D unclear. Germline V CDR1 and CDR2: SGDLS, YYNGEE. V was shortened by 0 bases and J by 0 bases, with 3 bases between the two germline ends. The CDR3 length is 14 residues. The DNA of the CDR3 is TGTGCCAGCAGCGTAGGTACAACTAATGAAAAACTGTTTTTT. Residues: CASSVGTTNEKLFF. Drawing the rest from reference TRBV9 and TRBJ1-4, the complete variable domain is DSGVTQTPKHLITATGQRVTLRCSPRSGDLSVYWYQQSLDQGLQFLIQYYNGEERAKGNILERFSAQQFPDLHSELNLSSLELGDSALYFCASSVGTTNEKLFFGSGTQLSVL.

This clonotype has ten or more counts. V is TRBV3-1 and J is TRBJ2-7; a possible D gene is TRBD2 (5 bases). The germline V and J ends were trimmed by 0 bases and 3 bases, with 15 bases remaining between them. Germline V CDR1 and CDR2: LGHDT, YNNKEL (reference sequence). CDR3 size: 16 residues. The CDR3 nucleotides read TGTGCCAGCAGCCAAGAATCCTCCGGACTGGGCTACGAGCAGTACTTC. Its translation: CASSQESSGLGYEQYF.

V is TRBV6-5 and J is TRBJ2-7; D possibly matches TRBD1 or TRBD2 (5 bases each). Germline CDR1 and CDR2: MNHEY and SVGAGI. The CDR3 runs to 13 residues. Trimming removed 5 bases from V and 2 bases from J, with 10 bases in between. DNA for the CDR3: TGTGCCAGCAGTGGGACGTATACCTACGAGCAGTACTTC. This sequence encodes CASSGTYTYEQYF.

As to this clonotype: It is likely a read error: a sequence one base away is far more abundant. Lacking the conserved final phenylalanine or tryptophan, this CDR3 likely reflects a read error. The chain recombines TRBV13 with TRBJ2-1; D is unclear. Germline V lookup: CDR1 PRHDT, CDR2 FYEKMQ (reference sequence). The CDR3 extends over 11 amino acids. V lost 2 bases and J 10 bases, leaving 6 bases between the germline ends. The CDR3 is CASSLPREQFL. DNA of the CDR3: TGTGCCAGCAGCTTACCGAGGGAGCAGTTCTTA.

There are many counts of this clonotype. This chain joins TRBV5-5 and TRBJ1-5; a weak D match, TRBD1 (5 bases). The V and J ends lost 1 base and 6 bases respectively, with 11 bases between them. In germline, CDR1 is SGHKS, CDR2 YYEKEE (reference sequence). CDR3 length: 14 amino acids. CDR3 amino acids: CASSLWAGSQPQHF. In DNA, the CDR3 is TGTGCCAGCAGCTTGTGGGCAGGGAGTCAGCCCCAGCATTTT.

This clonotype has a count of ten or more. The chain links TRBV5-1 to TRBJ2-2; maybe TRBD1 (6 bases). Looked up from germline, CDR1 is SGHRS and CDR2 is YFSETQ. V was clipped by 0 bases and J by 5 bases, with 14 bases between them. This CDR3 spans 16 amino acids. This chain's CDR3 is CASSLGQGTWTGELFF. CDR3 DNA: TGCGCCAGCAGCTTGGGCCAGGGGACATGGACCGGGGAGCTGTTTTTT.

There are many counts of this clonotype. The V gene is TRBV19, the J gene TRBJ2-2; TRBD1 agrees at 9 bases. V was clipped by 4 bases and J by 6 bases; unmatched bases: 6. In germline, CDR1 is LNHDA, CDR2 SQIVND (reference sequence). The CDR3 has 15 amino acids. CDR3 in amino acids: CASSSWTGVSGELFF. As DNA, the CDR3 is TGTGCCAGTAGTAGCTGGACAGGGGTGTCCGGGGAGCTGTTTTTT.

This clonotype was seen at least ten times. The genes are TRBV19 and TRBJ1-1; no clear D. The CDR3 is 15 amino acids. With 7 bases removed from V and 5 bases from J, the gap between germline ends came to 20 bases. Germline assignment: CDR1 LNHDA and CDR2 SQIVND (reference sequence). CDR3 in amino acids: CASKITQVLGTEAFF. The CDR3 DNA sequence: TGTGCCAGTAAAATTACCCAGGTCCTGGGTACTGAAGCTTTCTTT.

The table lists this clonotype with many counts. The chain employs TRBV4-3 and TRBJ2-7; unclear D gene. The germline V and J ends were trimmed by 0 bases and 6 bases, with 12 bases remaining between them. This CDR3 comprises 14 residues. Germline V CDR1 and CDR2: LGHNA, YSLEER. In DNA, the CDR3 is TGCGCCAGCAGCCAAGAAGAAGGGTGGCTCGAGCAGTACTTC. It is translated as CASSQEEGWLEQYF.

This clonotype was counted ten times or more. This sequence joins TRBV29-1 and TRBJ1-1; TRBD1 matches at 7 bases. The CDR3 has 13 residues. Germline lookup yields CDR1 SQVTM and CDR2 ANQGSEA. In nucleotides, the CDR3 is TGCAGTGGGAGCGGACAGGTGGACACTGAAGCTTTCTTT. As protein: CSGSGQVDTEAFF. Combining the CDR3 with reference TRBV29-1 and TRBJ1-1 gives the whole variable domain SAVISQKPSRDICQRGTSLTIQCQVDSQVTMMFWYRQQPGQSLTLIATANQGSEATYESGFVIDKFPISRPNLTFSTLTVSNMSPEDSSIYLCSGSGQVDTEAFFGQGTRLTVV.

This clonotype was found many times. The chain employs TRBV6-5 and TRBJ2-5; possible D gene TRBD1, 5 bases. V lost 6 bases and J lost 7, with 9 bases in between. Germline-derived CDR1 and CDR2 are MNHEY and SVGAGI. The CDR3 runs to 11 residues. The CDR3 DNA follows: TGTGCCAGCAGCACCCAGGGGACCCAGTACTTC. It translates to CASSTQGTQYF.

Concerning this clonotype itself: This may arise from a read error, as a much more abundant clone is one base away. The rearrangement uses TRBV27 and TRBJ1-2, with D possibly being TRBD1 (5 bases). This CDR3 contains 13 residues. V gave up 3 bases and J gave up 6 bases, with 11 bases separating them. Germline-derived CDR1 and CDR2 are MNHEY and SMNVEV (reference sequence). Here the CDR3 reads CASSLTVADGYTF. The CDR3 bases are TGTGCCAGCAGTTTGACAGTCGCCGATGGCTACACCTTC.

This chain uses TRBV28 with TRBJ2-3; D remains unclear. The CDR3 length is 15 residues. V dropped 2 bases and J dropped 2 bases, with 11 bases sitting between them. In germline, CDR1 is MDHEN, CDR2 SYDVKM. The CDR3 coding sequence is TGTGCCAGCAGTTTAACGGTGACGGCCACAGATACGCAGTATTTT. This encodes CASSLTVTATDTQYF.

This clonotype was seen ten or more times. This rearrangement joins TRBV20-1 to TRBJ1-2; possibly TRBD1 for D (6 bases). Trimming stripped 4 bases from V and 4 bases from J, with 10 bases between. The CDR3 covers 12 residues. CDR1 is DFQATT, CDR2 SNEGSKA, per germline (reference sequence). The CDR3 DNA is TGCAGTGCTACCGAGGGGGTCTATGGCTACACCTTC. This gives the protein CSATEGVYGYTF.